Described below is a single T cell receptor (beta chain) sequence and its context. The data were obtained in a study of blood T cell repertoires in COVID-19. This CDR3 region has 13 residues. Germline CDR1 is SGHNT and CDR2 is YYREEE (reference sequence). The trim removed 3 bases at V and 5 bases at J, leaving 1 base unmatched. Only in-frame clones appear in the TCRdb table, and some are missing; sequencing was by immunoSEQ multiplex PCR. Here the sample spans some 230,000 clones, 80% to 85% being singletons. This TCR was sampled from a woman in her 30s who had recovered from COVID-19. The chain combines TRBV5-4 with TRBJ1-4; TRBD1 matches at 7 bases. Sequencing input: peripheral blood. The CDR3 spells CASSSDRNEKLFF. The CDR3 region has the DNA TGTGCCAGCAGCTCGGACAGGAATGAAAAACTGTTTTTT.